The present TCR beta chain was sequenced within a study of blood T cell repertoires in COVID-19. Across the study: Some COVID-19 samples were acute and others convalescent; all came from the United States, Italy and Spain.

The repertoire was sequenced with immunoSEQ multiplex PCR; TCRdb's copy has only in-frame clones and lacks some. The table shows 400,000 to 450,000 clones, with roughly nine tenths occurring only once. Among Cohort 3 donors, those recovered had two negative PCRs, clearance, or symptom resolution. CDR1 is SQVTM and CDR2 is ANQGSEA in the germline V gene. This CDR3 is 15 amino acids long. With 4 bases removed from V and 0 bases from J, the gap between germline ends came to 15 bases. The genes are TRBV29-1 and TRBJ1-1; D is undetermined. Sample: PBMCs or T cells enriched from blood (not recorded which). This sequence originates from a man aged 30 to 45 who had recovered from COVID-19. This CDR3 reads CSVAGGLTMNTEAFF. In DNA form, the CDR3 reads TGCAGCGTTGCGGGCGGACTTACCATGAACACTGAAGCTTTCTTT.